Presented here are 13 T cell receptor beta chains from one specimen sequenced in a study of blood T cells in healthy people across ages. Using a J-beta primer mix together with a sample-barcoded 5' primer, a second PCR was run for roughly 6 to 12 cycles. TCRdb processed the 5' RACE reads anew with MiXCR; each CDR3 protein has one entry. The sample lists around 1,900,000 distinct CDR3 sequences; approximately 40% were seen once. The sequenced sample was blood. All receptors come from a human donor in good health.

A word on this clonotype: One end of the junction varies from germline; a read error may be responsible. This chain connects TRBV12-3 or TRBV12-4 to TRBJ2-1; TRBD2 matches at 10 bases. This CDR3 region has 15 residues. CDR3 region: CASNLAGTSDNEQFF. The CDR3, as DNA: TGTGCCAGCAATTTAGCAGGGACTAGCGACAATGAGCAGTTCTTC.

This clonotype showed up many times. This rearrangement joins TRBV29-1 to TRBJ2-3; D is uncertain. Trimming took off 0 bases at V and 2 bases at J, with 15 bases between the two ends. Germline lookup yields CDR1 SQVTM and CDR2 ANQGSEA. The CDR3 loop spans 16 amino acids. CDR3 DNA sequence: TGCAGCGTTGAAGATCCCCTGGGCGTAGACACAGATACGCAGTATTTT. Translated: CSVEDPLGVDTDTQYF.

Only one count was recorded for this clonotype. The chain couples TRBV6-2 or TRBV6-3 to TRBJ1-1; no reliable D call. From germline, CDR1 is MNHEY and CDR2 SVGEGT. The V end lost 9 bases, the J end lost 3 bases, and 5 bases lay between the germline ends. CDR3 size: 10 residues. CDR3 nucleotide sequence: TGTGCCAGAAGGGACACTGAAGCTTTCTTT. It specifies CARRDTEAFF.

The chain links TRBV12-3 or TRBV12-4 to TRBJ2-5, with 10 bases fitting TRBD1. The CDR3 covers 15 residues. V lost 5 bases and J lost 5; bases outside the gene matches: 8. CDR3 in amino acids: CASSDPGQGIETQYF. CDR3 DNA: TGTGCCAGCAGTGATCCGGGACAGGGGATCGAGACCCAGTACTTC.

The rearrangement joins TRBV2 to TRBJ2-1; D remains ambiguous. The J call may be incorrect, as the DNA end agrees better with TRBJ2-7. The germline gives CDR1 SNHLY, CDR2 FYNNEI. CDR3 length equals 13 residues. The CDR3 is CASRLELSNEQYF. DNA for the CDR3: TGTGCCAGCAGGTTAGAACTGAGTAATGAGCAGTACTTC.

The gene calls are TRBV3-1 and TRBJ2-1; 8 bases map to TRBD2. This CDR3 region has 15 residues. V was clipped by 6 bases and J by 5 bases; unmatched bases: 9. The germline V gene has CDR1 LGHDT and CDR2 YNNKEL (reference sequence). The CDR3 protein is CASRNTGGRNNEQFF. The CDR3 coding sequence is TGTGCCAGCAGGAATACGGGGGGGCGTAACAATGAGCAGTTCTTC.

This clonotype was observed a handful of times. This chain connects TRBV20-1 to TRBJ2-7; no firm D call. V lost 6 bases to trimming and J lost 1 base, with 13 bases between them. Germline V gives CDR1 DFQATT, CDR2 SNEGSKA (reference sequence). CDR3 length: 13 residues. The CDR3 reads CSALDHTSYEQYF. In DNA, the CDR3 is TGCAGTGCACTCGATCACACTTCCTACGAGCAGTACTTC.

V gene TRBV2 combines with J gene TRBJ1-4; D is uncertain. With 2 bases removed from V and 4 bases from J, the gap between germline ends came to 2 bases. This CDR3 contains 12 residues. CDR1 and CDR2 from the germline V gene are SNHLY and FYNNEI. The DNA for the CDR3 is TGTGCCAGCAGTGAATATAATGAAAAACTGTTTTTT. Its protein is CASSEYNEKLFF.

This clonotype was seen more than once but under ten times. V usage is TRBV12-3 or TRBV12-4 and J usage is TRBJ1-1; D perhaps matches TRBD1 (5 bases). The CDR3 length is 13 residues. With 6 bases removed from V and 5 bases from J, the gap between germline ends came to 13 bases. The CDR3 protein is CASSPEGRTEAFF. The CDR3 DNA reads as TGTGCCAGCAGCCCCGAGGGACGGACTGAAGCTTTCTTT.

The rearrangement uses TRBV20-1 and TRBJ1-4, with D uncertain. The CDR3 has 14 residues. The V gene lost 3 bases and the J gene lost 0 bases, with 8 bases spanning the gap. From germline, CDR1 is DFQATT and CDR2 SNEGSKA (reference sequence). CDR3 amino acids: CSASLDATNEKLFF. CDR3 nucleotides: TGCAGTGCTAGTTTGGATGCAACTAATGAAAAACTGTTTTTT.

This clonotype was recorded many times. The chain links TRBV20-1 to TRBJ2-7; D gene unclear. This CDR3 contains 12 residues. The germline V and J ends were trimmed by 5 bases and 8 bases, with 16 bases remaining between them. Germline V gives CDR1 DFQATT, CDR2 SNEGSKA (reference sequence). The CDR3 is CSAHHTQDQQYF. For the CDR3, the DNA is TGCAGTGCTCACCACACCCAGGACCAGCAGTACTTC.

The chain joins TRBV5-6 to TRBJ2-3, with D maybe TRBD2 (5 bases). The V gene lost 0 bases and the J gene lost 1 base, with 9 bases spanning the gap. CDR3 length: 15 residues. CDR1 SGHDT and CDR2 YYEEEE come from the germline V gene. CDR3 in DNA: TGTGCCAGCAGCTTGGCGGGGTGGGGCACAGATACGCAGTATTTT. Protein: CASSLAGWGTDTQYF.

The CDR3 loop reads CASSYWGQEHNEQFF. CDR3 sequence (DNA): TGTGCCAGCAGTTATTGGGGACAGGAGCACAATGAGCAGTTCTTC. J is TRBJ2-1 and V is TRBV6-5; 8 positions agree with TRBD1. CDR3 length: 15 residues. The ends lost 3 bases at V and 5 bases at J; junction bases unmatched: 6. From germline, CDR1 is MNHEY and CDR2 SVGAGI.